This is a list of T cell receptor beta chains from one sample in a study of T cell repertoires in cytomegalovirus infection. TCRdb re-analysed the reads in MiXCR, keeping a single row per CDR3 protein. This table has a few hundred thousand distinct CDR3 sequences, approximately 26% appearing once. The sample was PBMCs. All receptors derive from a human donor in good health (CMV status not recorded). Some clones in this sample may be carry-over from other donors' samples. Both conserved end residues are part of each CDR3. A D gene is named only where the DNA matches it firmly. Some rows mark clone size as missing; the rest say once, few, many or name a class of expanded clone.

clone_size	v_call	j_call	d_call	cdr3_aa	cdr3_nt
NA	TRBV20-1	TRBJ2-5	TRBD2	CSAQLAGGYGETQYF	TGCAGTGCCCAACTAGCGGGAGGATATGGAGAGACCCAGTACTTC
once	TRBV20-1	TRBJ2-1	TRBD2	CSARDWLAESNEQFF	TGCAGTGCTAGAGATTGGCTAGCGGAGTCTAATGAGCAGTTCTTC
few	TRBV7-9	TRBJ1-1	NA	CASSLQRLNTEAFF	TGTGCCAGCAGCTTACAGAGATTAAACACTGAAGCTTTCTTT
NA	TRBV5-1	TRBJ1-4	NA	CASAKGVEEKLFF	TGCGCCAGCGCCAAGGGGGTGGAAGAAAAACTGTTTTTT
few	TRBV7-8	TRBJ1-5	NA	CASSLEGMSNQPQHF	TGTGCCAGCAGCTTGGAGGGGATGAGCAATCAGCCCCAGCATTTT
many	TRBV7-2	TRBJ1-2	NA	CASSLDGNYGYTF	TGTGCCAGCAGCCTGGACGGTAACTATGGCTACACCTTC
NA	TRBV15	TRBJ2-5	TRBD1	CATSTGTGLETQYF	TGTGCCACCAGCACCGGGACAGGGTTGGAGACCCAGTACTTC
NA	TRBV7-6	TRBJ1-4	NA	CASSLVPGRTNEKLFF	TGTGCCAGCAGCTTAGTGCCAGGGCGAACAAATGAAAAACTGTTTTTT
NA	TRBV4-1	TRBJ2-7	TRBD1	CASSQTGGVYEQYF	TGCGCCAGCAGCCAGACAGGGGGTGTTTACGAGCAGTACTTC
few	TRBV12-3/TRBV12-4	TRBJ1-5	NA	CASSGIGQPQRPQHF	TGTGCCAGCAGTGGGATCGGACAGCCCCAGCGACCCCAGCATTTT
many	TRBV7-2	TRBJ2-1	NA	CASSLEVQVLEQFF	TGTGCCAGCAGCTTAGAGGTTCAGGTCCTTGAGCAGTTCTTC
NA	TRBV6-5	TRBJ2-1	TRBD1	CASRERGQGARSGDEQFF	TGTGCCAGCAGAGAGCGTGGTCAGGGGGCACGATCAGGCGATGAGCAGTTCTTC
NA	TRBV4-3	TRBJ2-7	TRBD1	CASSRRDRAYEQYF	TGCGCCAGCAGCCGCCGGGACAGGGCCTACGAGCAGTACTTC
NA	TRBV2	TRBJ2-1	NA	CASTRDEGNEQFF	TGTGCCAGCACCAGGGATGAAGGGAATGAGCAGTTCTTC
once	TRBV2	TRBJ1-2	NA	CASMGVLWGSQIYGYTF	TGTGCCAGCATGGGGGTATTGTGGGGCAGCCAAATTTATGGCTACACCTTC
many	TRBV7-9	TRBJ2-3	NA	CASSSEGTLPFTDTQYF	TGTGCCAGCAGTTCCGAGGGGACCCTACCATTCACAGATACGCAGTATTTT
NA	TRBV30	TRBJ1-2	NA	CAWSVGGGYTF	TGTGCCTGGAGTGTAGGGGGTGGCTACACCTTC
many	TRBV7-2	TRBJ1-1	NA	CASSLKRGREAFF	TGTGCCAGCAGCTTGAAGAGGGGCCGTGAAGCTTTCTTT
many	TRBV6-1	TRBJ2-5	TRBD2	CASSEAAGLAARGETQYF	TGTGCCAGCAGTGAAGCAGCAGGACTAGCGGCCCGGGGGGAGACCCAGTACTTC
NA	TRBV19	TRBJ2-1	NA	CASNTGSSYNEQFF	TGTGCCAGTAACACAGGGAGCTCCTACAATGAGCAGTTCTTC
NA	TRBV4-3	TRBJ1-2	NA	CASSQDLSGTSNHGYTF	TGCGCCAGCAGCCAAGATTTGTCGGGGACTTCGAACCATGGCTACACCTTC
NA	TRBV6-2/TRBV6-3	TRBJ2-7	NA	CASSYSIPIINGQYF	TGTGCCAGCAGTTACTCGATACCGATTATTAACGGGCAGTACTTC
few	TRBV19	TRBJ2-6	NA	CASSIGPGTGFSGANVLTF	TGTGCCAGTAGTATAGGTCCAGGGACGGGATTCTCTGGGGCCAACGTCCTGACTTTC
few	TRBV19	TRBJ2-7	TRBD1	CASSRQGRSYEQYF	TGTGCCAGTAGTAGACAGGGTCGCTCCTACGAGCAGTACTTC
once	TRBV6-2/TRBV6-3	TRBJ1-2	NA	CASRESGIKGGYTF	TGTGCCAGCAGAGAATCCGGGATTAAAGGTGGCTACACCTTC
NA	TRBV6-2/TRBV6-3	TRBJ1-1	NA	CASSYSKARVYTEAFF	TGTGCCAGCAGTTACTCGAAGGCCAGGGTTTACACTGAAGCTTTCTTT
NA	TRBV12-3/TRBV12-4	TRBJ1-4	TRBD1	CASSSPGGIEKLFF	TGTGCCAGCAGTTCACCAGGGGGTATTGAAAAACTGTTTTTT
NA	TRBV12-3/TRBV12-4	TRBJ2-5	NA	CASSGGGREETQYF	TGTGCCAGCAGTGGAGGGGGGCGGGAAGAGACCCAGTACTTC
NA	TRBV7-2	TRBJ2-4	NA	CASSSRRDIQYF	TGTGCCAGCAGCTCCCGACGAGACATTCAGTACTTC
NA	TRBV6-6	TRBJ1-5	TRBD1	CASSDTGGFSNQPQHF	TGTGCCAGCAGCGACACAGGGGGCTTTAGCAATCAGCCCCAGCATTTT
many	TRBV28	TRBJ1-4	NA	CASSQQPQGLFF	TGTGCCAGCAGTCAACAACCCCAGGGACTGTTTTTT
NA	TRBV6-5	TRBJ2-7	NA	CASTAAGVPYEQYF	TGTGCCAGCACCGCCGCAGGGGTTCCCTACGAGCAGTACTTC
NA	TRBV28	TRBJ2-2	NA	CASITPNTGELFF	TGTGCCAGCATCACTCCGAACACCGGGGAGCTGTTTTTT
many	TRBV7-2	TRBJ2-5	NA	CASSLAGRTQETQYF	TGTGCCAGCAGCTTAGCTGGGAGAACTCAAGAGACCCAGTACTTC
few	TRBV5-1	TRBJ2-3	NA	CASSSPAADTQYF	TGCGCCAGCAGCTCCCCAGCGGCAGATACGCAGTATTTT
few	TRBV2	TRBJ1-5	TRBD1	CASSDTLDRVSQPQHF	TGTGCCAGCAGTGACACCCTGGACAGGGTATCTCAGCCCCAGCATTTT
many	TRBV7-2	TRBJ2-3	TRBD2	CASSLVSGRTDTQYF	TGTGCCAGCAGCTTAGTCAGCGGGAGAACAGATACGCAGTATTTT
few	TRBV5-6	TRBJ1-6	TRBD1	CASSRTGAVRDSPLHF	TGTGCCAGCAGCCGAACAGGGGCGGTTAGAGATTCACCCCTCCACTTT
NA	TRBV14	TRBJ1-4	NA	CASSQPSTMAGFSLEKLFF	TGTGCCAGCAGCCAACCCTCAACCATGGCAGGCTTTTCTCTAGAAAAACTGTTTTTT
NA	TRBV30	TRBJ2-1	TRBD2	CAWNQREGDEQFF	TGTGCCTGGAATCAGCGGGAGGGCGATGAGCAGTTCTTC
NA	TRBV29-1	TRBJ2-7	NA	CSVERELGEQYF	TGCAGCGTCGAAAGGGAACTGGGGGAGCAGTACTTC
NA	TRBV6-1	TRBJ2-5	TRBD2	CASSERAGAVQETQYF	TGTGCCAGCAGTGAACGTGCGGGAGCCGTCCAAGAGACCCAGTACTTC
few	TRBV11-2	TRBJ1-3	NA	CASSRTRGTGNTIYF	TGTGCCAGCAGCCGGACACGGGGGACTGGAAACACCATATATTTT
few	TRBV28	TRBJ2-7	TRBD2	CASLSPSGRVDEQYF	TGTGCCAGCCTATCCCCTAGCGGGAGGGTAGACGAGCAGTACTTC
NA	TRBV2	TRBJ2-7	NA	CASSPRTTHSYEQYF	TGTGCCAGCTCCCCCCGGACTACCCACTCCTACGAGCAGTACTTC
NA	TRBV24-1	TRBJ2-1	TRBD2	CATSDSGLAGGSYNEQFF	TGTGCCACCAGTGATTCAGGACTAGCGGGAGGATCCTACAATGAGCAGTTCTTC
NA	TRBV11-2	TRBJ1-1	NA	CASSLKSGNTEAFF	TGTGCCAGCAGCTTAAAGAGCGGGAACACTGAAGCTTTCTTT
NA	TRBV20-1	TRBJ1-2	NA	CSASDQGLGYGYTF	TGCAGTGCTAGCGATCAGGGGTTAGGGTATGGCTACACCTTC